This T cell receptor (beta chain) was sequenced during a study of shared clonotypes between healthy human individuals. Only in-frame clones appear in the TCRdb table, and some are missing; sequencing was by immunoSEQ multiplex PCR. In the table there are about 2,500,000 clones, 85% to 95% of which are singletons. The CDR3 spans 11 residues. V was clipped by 5 bases and J by 9 bases, with 8 bases between them. Germline V gives CDR1 ENHRY, CDR2 SYGVKD. Findings and limits, study-wide: Shared clonotypes: 4.5% to 6.5% naive CD4, about 3.5% naive CD8, 2.3% memory CD4, around 0.4% memory CD8.

A remark on this clone: Its specificity is unknown.

This rearrangement joins TRBV10-3 to TRBJ2-1; D not certain. The specimen sequenced was naive CD4+ T cells sorted from blood. Stated subset: CD45RA+ positively selected. This receptor was obtained from a man between 18 and 29 years old in good health. This CDR3 is CAISNEGEQFF. The CDR3 DNA is TGTGCCATCAGTAACGAAGGTGAGCAGTTCTTC.